The 20 T cell receptor beta chains in this list originate from one sample, sequenced in a study of blood T cells in healthy people across ages. It was with a sample-barcoded 5' primer and a J-beta primer mix that a second PCR of roughly 7 to 12 cycles was run. TCRdb reprocessed the 5' RACE reads with MiXCR, giving one entry per CDR3 protein. The profile shows under 850,000 distinct CDR3 sequences, about 36% of them singletons. Sequencing input: blood. The origin of the receptors is a man aged 18 to 30 in good health.

With respect to this clonotype: Since a much larger clone is just one base distant, this may be a read error. The genes are TRBV4-3 and TRBJ2-7; 12 bases map to TRBD2. CDR3 length: 17 residues. After removal of 4 bases from V and 7 bases from J, the junction contained 14 bases not matched to a gene. Germline-derived CDR1 and CDR2 are LGHNA and YSLEER. CDR3 protein: CASSLSPGLAGSGEQYF. The CDR3 coding sequence is TGCGCCAGCAGCCTTTCGCCCGGACTAGCGGGGTCTGGAGAGCAGTACTTC.

This clonotype was detected many times. The chain joins TRBV20-1 to TRBJ2-7, with TRBD1 identical over 11 bases. Germline trimming cut 0 bases from V and 1 base from J; bases unmatched to any gene: 2. CDR1 DFQATT and CDR2 SNEGSKA come from the germline V gene (reference sequence). The CDR3 is 15 residues long. CDR3 sequence: CSARDGTGGSYEQYF. The CDR3 DNA is TGCAGTGCTAGAGATGGGACAGGGGGGTCCTACGAGCAGTACTTC.

A word on this clonotype: A much larger clone differs from this one at a single base, so this may be a read error. The chain is built from TRBV12-3 or TRBV12-4 and TRBJ1-4; 9 nucleotides agree with TRBD1. The CDR3 runs 17 residues. The CDR3 reads CASNHRGPRAANERLFF. Here the CDR3 DNA reads TGTGCCAGCAATCACAGGGGGCCCCGAGCAGCTAATGAAAGACTGTTTTTT.

The V call is TRBV20-1, the J call TRBJ1-1, with D maybe TRBD1 (6 bases). Germline-derived CDR1 and CDR2 are DFQATT and SNEGSKA (reference sequence). The CDR3 is 13 residues long. Trimming removed 5 bases from V and 5 bases from J, with 15 bases in between. CDR3 in amino acids: CSASRGGWTEAFF. The CDR3 bases are TGCAGTGCTTCAAGGGGGGGCTGGACTGAAGCTTTCTTT.

V gene TRBV29-1 combines with J gene TRBJ2-3; D may be TRBD1 (6 bases). V lost 1 base, J lost 2 bases, and 13 bases lay in between. The germline V gene has CDR1 SQVTM and CDR2 ANQGSEA. This CDR3 has 15 residues. This chain's CDR3 is CSVEVSQGTTDTQYF. CDR3 nucleotides: TGCAGCGTTGAAGTCTCGCAGGGGACCACAGATACGCAGTATTTT.

The CDR3 DNA sequence: TGTGCCAGCAGCGAGGACAGGGATAGTGGCTACACCTTC. This gives the protein CASSEDRDSGYTF. The gene calls are TRBV4-2 and TRBJ1-2; TRBD1 matches at 8 bases. The germline gives CDR1 LGHNA, CDR2 YNFKEQ. The CDR3 is 13 amino acids. V dropped 5 bases and J dropped 7; count of bases not matched to a gene: 6.

This clonotype turned up a few times. This sequence joins TRBV12-3 or TRBV12-4 and TRBJ2-7; 10 bases match TRBD1. This CDR3 has 16 amino acids. Germline trimming cut 5 bases from V and 2 bases from J; bases unmatched to any gene: 9. CDR3 nucleotides: TGTGCCAGCAGTCCGACAGGGGGCCGTTCTCCCTACGAGCAGTACTTC. It codes for CASSPTGGRSPYEQYF.

The chain uses TRBV20-1 and TRBJ1-2; D ambiguous. V shed 2 bases and J shed 6 bases, with 7 bases lying between them. This CDR3 is 11 amino acids long. Germline V gene data show CDR1 as DFQATT and CDR2 as SNEGSKA (reference sequence). In DNA, the CDR3 is TGCAGTGCTAGACTACCTAATGGCTACACCTTC. Encoded protein: CSARLPNGYTF.

There are many counts of this clonotype. The J gene is TRBJ2-3, the V gene TRBV4-2, with D uncertain. The germline gives CDR1 LGHNA, CDR2 YNFKEQ. The V and J ends lost 0 bases and 2 bases respectively, with 12 bases between them. The length of the CDR3 is 16 residues. CDR3 DNA sequence: TGTGCCAGCAGCCAAGATCGGCAGCGAGCCACAGATACGCAGTATTTT. As protein: CASSQDRQRATDTQYF.

A remark on this clonotype: A read error may account for a junction end that differs from germline. Written as DNA, the CDR3 is TGCGCCGGCAGCGCAGGGAGGATCCGGGAGACCCAGTACTTC. Its protein is CAGSAGRIRETQYF. The J gene is TRBJ2-5, the V gene TRBV4-3, with a possible D match to TRBD2 (6 bases). Per the germline V gene, CDR1 is LGHNA and CDR2 is YSLEER. CDR3 size: 14 residues.

This clonotype was observed a few times. V is TRBV7-9 and J is TRBJ1-2, with D maybe TRBD1 (6 bases). Trimming took off 5 bases at V and 0 bases at J, with 10 bases between the two ends. Germline-derived CDR1 and CDR2 are SEHNR and FQNEAQ (reference sequence). The CDR3 runs 14 residues. CDR3 sequence reads: CASSRTASNYGYTF. CDR3 nucleotide sequence: TGTGCCAGCAGCAGGACAGCTTCTAACTATGGCTACACCTTC.

The V call is TRBV2, the J call TRBJ2-2; no clear D. Germline V gene sequence: CDR1 SNHLY, CDR2 FYNNEI. The CDR3 runs to 13 residues. The V and J ends lost 2 bases and 7 bases respectively, with 8 bases between them. CDR3 in DNA: TGTGCCAGCAGTGAACTGGGTAACGGGGAGCTGTTTTTT. Translating gives CASSELGNGELFF.

CDR3 DNA sequence: TGTGCCAGCAGCCAATTACAGGGGTTCGGGGAAAAACTGTTTTTT. It codes for CASSQLQGFGEKLFF. This chain connects TRBV14 to TRBJ1-4; 7 bases agree with TRBD1. The V and J ends lost 2 bases and 8 bases, in that order; junction bases with no gene match: 8. The CDR3 is made up of 15 amino acids. CDR1 is SGHDN, CDR2 FVKESK, per germline.

V gene TRBV19 combines with J gene TRBJ2-5; tentative D call: TRBD2 (6 bases). The V gene's germline CDR1 is LNHDA and CDR2 SQIVND (reference sequence). This CDR3 is 12 amino acids long. Deletions cut 10 bases from V and 5 bases from J, with 14 bases between. CDR3 coding DNA: TGTGCCACTTGCGGGGATTCGGAGACCCAGTACTTC. Its translation: CATCGDSETQYF.

J is TRBJ2-7 and V is TRBV7-9, with D hard to call. The ends were cut back, 5 bases at V and 2 bases at J, with 16 bases in the middle. The CDR3 has 15 amino acids. The germline CDR1 and CDR2 sequences are SEHNR and FQNEAQ (reference sequence). CDR3 in DNA: TGTGCCAGCAGCCTAGAGACGGAGTCCCCCTACGAGCAGTACTTC. Translating gives CASSLETESPYEQYF.

This clonotype was observed a handful of times. The rearrangement links TRBV12-3 or TRBV12-4 to TRBJ2-3; 8 bases agree with TRBD2. V was pared by 7 bases and J by 6 bases, with 0 bases of the junction left unmatched. This CDR3 is 11 amino acids long. CDR3 amino acids: CASTGGDTQYF. The CDR3 DNA reads TGTGCCAGCACGGGGGGGGATACGCAGTATTTT.

This clonotype was found many times. This sequence joins TRBV6-5 and TRBJ2-7, with 8 bases identical to TRBD1. The CDR3 spans 14 residues. V shed 5 bases, J shed 4 bases, and the junction held 7 bases outside the gene matches. Germline V gives CDR1 MNHEY, CDR2 SVGAGI. CDR3 DNA: TGTGCCAGCAGTCCGGACAGGGAAAAATACGAGCAGTACTTC. This translates into CASSPDREKYEQYF.

This clonotype turned up a few times. The rearrangement uses TRBV6-5 and TRBJ1-5; D may be TRBD1 (5 bases). Germline CDR1 reads MNHEY; CDR2 reads SVGAGI. The germline V and J ends were trimmed by 6 bases and 1 base, with 16 bases remaining between them. This CDR3 region has 16 residues. The CDR3 protein is CASRPRPGQSNQPQHF. DNA for the CDR3: TGTGCCAGCAGACCCCGACCGGGGCAGAGCAATCAGCCCCAGCATTTT.

The J gene is TRBJ2-3, the V gene TRBV14, with 9 bases aligning to TRBD1. The CDR3 contains 16 residues. Germline CDR1 reads SGHDN; CDR2 reads FVKESK. Losses at the gene ends were 1 base for V and 14 bases for J; bases not matched to a gene: 16. DNA for the CDR3: TGTGCCAGCAGCCAAGGGACAGGGGTGGGCACAGATACACGGTATTTT. Protein sequence: CASSQGTGVGTDTRYF.

The chain has TRBV10-3 and TRBJ1-2; the D is unclear. Between the trimmed V and J ends, which lost 8 bases and 8 bases, there was a span of 21 bases. The CDR3 runs to 14 residues. Germline CDR1 is ENHRY and CDR2 is SYGVKD. CDR3 protein: CAIAEQISGSGYTF. CDR3 DNA sequence: TGTGCCATCGCAGAACAGATTTCGGGTTCCGGCTACACCTTC.